The source of this T cell receptor beta chain is a study of cytomegalovirus exposure and HLA in healthy donors (dated by TCRdb to about 2017). About the investigation overall: An earlier analysis of some 600 of the donors reported 276 Gb of sequence data and 90 million to 120 million unique TCR beta sequences obtained from approximately 180 million T cells. Approximately 300 gigabases of sequencing data and 78 million or so unique TCR sequences were included in an early release covering about 600 HLA-typed donors. Among the roughly 400 genotyped donors, 75% to 90% belonged to the genetic ancestry cluster associated with self-reported Caucasian donors. The study was designed to test whether signatures of past pathogen exposure could be identified by cataloging public T cell receptors. The T cell repertoires of 700 or so subjects were profiled by immunosequencing and related to cytomegalovirus serostatus. In addition to the first cohort of 666 subjects, a separate validation cohort of 100 to 150 different subjects was used. To predict cytomegalovirus infection status, the study combined high-throughput TCR immunosequencing, statistical association of individual TCRs with disease status, and machine learning. A later analysis re-examined previously published TCR beta repertoires from around 670 donors and added high-resolution HLA genotyping to investigate patterns of TCR occurrence. In the later analysis, no new phenotypic data were used to find candidate immune exposures; instead, reliance was placed on TCR beta sequences and their occurrence across donors. To decide whether each TCR beta V gene segment behaved as functional or pseudogenic, an earlier analysis of 587 of the donors relied on high-throughput TCR beta sequencing. Alongside the repertoire data, information on donor age, sex, ethnicity and CMV serostatus was compiled. Genome-wide SNP genotypes for about 65% of the 666 donors were used in a later genetic analysis, which treated that subset as a discovery cohort. All discovery cohort repertoires had been generated using a single sequencing platform. HLA typing covered class I and class II loci at four-digit resolution. Typing coverage varied by locus: roughly 620-630 donors for A, B, C, DRB1 and DQB1; under 550 for DQA1; about 590 for DPA1; 400 to 480 for DPB1. Because of strong linkage in the cohort, roughly five DR-DQ haplotypes were treated as single units for association and clustering. Among about 370 genotyped donors of the cohort, an average of roughly 230,000 unique TCR beta nucleotide sequences was sequenced per donor, of which about 19% were non-productive. What the study reported, not specific to this receptor: For the cohort, immune exposure information was limited to CMV serostatus. When HLA alleles, especially DR and DQ, strongly co-occurred, attributing TCR associations to individual alleles was difficult. Three of the identified cytomegalovirus-associated TCR beta chains were confirmed in vitro to be specific for cytomegalovirus antigens. An earlier analysis of around 600 of the donors showed that most TCR beta V segments appeared in productive rearrangements either about 90% or about 30% of the time, which broadly matched IMGT annotations. Compared with equally common non-associated chains, HLA-associated TCR beta chains in a later analysis were more clonally expanded and had lower generation probabilities. A further reported finding was that TCR beta sequences accurately predicted the HLA-A and HLA-B alleles for most subjects in the first cohort. Across donors, most TCR sequences were observed very rarely, whereas some public TCRs were present in many individuals. A later analysis reported that several top co-occurrence clusters appeared linked to parvovirus B19, influenza, CMV and Epstein-Barr virus. It was suggested by the authors that the approach could potentially be generalized to other disease states and immunological phenotypes. Specific HLA alleles were associated with about 17,000 TCR beta sequences at a false discovery rate of 0.05 in a later analysis. Correlated functional status among segregating V segments might reflect linkage disequilibrium, but an unknown experimental factor could not be ruled out. The study gave a list of about 150 TCR beta chains associated with cytomegalovirus. Some IMGT-functional V segments, including TRBV6-2 and TRBV6-3, could not be told apart with the 87-base-pair reads, so those segments were excluded. In a later genetic analysis, a missense DCLRE1C variant was associated with V-gene and J-gene trimming of TCR beta chains, and the association was replicated in an independent cohort. A later analysis found that most CMV-associated TCR beta chains appeared HLA-restricted, with HLA associations seemingly driven largely by CMV exposure. Roughly uniform sequencing depth across donors was assumed in presence/absence analyses, although this assumption may not hold. This cohort had only TCR beta chains sequenced, and the lack of alpha or paired-chain data limited which features could be detected. Compared with the approximately 670-donor mean, donors in an Asian-associated ancestry cluster had fewer N-insertions in productive TCRs, according to a later genetic analysis. Because some donors lacked HLA typing at each locus, the association tests relied only on the typed subset. Cytomegalovirus status was reported to be diagnosed by the classifier with high specificity and sensitivity in both the original and validation cohorts. A cluster of highly shared sequence variants was judged likely to represent a technical artifact of the sequencing pipeline. A later analysis found that TCR association rates varied across HLA loci, with DRB1 alleles showing the most associated TCRs and HLA-C alleles the fewest. Because counts were too low, roughly 17 rarely observed V segments, including chromosome 9 orphons, were left out of the earlier analysis of several hundred of the donors.

In total, roughly 670 healthy bone marrow donors made up the cohort. All cohort members were sampled while nominally healthy, although unrecorded immune exposures were likely present. The donor was CMV seronegative and belonged to the group of over 300 seronegative cohort members. A peripheral blood sample was provided by each donor, and peripheral blood mononuclear cells were used for TCR beta sequencing. Genomic DNA was extracted from the blood cell samples with the Qiagen DNeasy Blood Extraction Kit. A remark on this clone: It has no known antigen specificity. Base quality data are lacking; no much larger clone is found one base away.

The germline V gene specifies MNHNS as CDR1 and SASEGT as CDR2. The CDR3 covers 13 residues, taking in both the cysteine and the phenylalanine. Only CDR3 DNA remains: 39 bases, in frame from the first base. The germline V end is reduced by 1 base and the J end by 8 bases; junction bases left unmatched: 4. The library was prepared using the immunoSEQ multiplex PCR assay. For the multiplex PCR, a mixture combining 60 forward primers for TCR Vbeta segments and 13 reverse primers for TCR Jbeta segments was used. The CDR3 region of rearranged TCR beta genes was amplified from genomic DNA by a multiplex PCR assay. The Illumina HiSeq System was used to sequence the amplified TCR beta libraries as 87-base-pair reads. In the paper's pipeline: A later analysis tallied 80 million to 95 million unique TCR beta chains across the 600 to 700 repertoires, and around 10 million of those chains were shared by two or more donors. Raw reads were error-corrected and collapsed into unique sequences with a nearest-neighbor algorithm that merged closely related sequences to remove PCR and sequencing errors. CDR3 sequences were aligned to IMGT reference sequences to assign V, D and J gene segments. For a sequence to be retained, a match of at least six nucleotides to both a V gene segment and a J gene segment was required. A rearrangement was called productive if the CDR3 had no stop codons and remained in frame with V and J, and every other rearrangement was called non-productive. CDR3 was defined according to IMGT convention as the region running from the second conserved V-encoded cysteine to the conserved J-encoded phenylalanine. In an earlier analysis of just under 600 of the donors, sequences lacking an unambiguous match to a single V gene segment were excluded. An earlier analysis of almost 600 of the donors classified V segments as functional when productive rearrangements were above 56.7% and as segregating when the standard deviation between donors was above 5%. To diagnose cytomegalovirus status from the catalog of TCR beta chain sequences, a statistical classification framework was built. In a later analysis, V and J genes were assigned by comparing TCR nucleotide sequences against IMGT/GENE-DB human TR gene sequences. In a later analysis, CDR3 sequences and most-parsimonious VDJ recombination scenarios were assigned using the TCRdist pipeline. A later analysis defined each TCR beta chain by its CDR3 amino acid sequence plus V-gene family, and excluded reads lacking a unique V-gene family. A later analysis removed 592 highly shared, low-generation-probability nucleotide sequences to deal with suspected cross-contamination and a sequencing artifact. For each public chain, a later analysis derived a clonal expansion index from normalized ranks of inferred template counts within each repertoire. Generation probabilities in a later analysis came from a VDJ recombination model fitted to out-of-frame rearrangements, and those results were checked against IGoR. Hypergeometric tests were used in a later analysis to score TCR-TCR, TCR-HLA and TCR-CMV co-occurrence, with a repertoire-size bias correction applied to the TCR pairs. False discovery rates were estimated in a later analysis by permuting HLA or CMV assignments 20 times. In a later analysis, co-occurring TCRs were grouped using DBSCAN, and TCRdist sequence similarity was added for clustering within HLA-allele-positive subsets. Repertoires with fewer than 30,000 or more than 120,000 public chains were left out of co-occurrence clustering, as were four to six repertoires with anomalous nucleotide sharing. TCRdb obtained this table from immuneACCESS and retained in-frame rearrangements with V and J assigned. These tables miss some clones; where compared with another copy, unresolved V genes account for less than half of the shortfall, and the remainder is unexplained. V and J calls and clone size come straight from that table; D and trimming were deduced from the DNA. In this sample the table shows about 150,000 clones, around a tenth of which occur a single time. The ten largest make up 1.8% of the sample.

This chain is built from TRBV6-1 and TRBJ1-2; TRBD1 agrees with 7 junctional bases. This receptor was identified in a man between 45 and 60 years old in good health and CMV-seronegative. The sample taken for sequencing was PBMCs. The CDR3 reads CASSEDRGSGYTF. The DNA is as follows: TGTGCCAGCAGTGAAGACAGGGGATCGGGCTACACCTTC.